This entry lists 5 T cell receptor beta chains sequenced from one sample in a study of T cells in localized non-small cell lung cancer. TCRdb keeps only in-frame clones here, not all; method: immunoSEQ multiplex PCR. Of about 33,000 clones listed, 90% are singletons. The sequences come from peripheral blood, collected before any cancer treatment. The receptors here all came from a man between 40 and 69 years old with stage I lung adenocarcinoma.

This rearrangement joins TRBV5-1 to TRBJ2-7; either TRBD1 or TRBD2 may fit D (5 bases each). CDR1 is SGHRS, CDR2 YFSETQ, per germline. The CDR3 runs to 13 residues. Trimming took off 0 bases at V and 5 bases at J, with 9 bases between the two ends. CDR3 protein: CASSLGGRDEQYF. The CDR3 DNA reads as TGCGCCAGCAGCTTGGGGGGGAGAGACGAGCAGTACTTC.

This chain's CDR3 is CASSLSSGGSYNEQFF. The CDR3 DNA reads TGTGCCAGCAGCTTGAGTAGCGGGGGGTCGTACAATGAGCAGTTCTTC. The J gene is TRBJ2-1, the V gene TRBV5-4; 10 positions agree with TRBD2. CDR1 and CDR2 from the germline V gene are SGHNT and YYREEE (reference sequence). The CDR3 covers 16 residues. V was pared by 1 base and J by 4 bases, with 5 bases of the junction left unmatched. Variable domain in full (rest from reference TRBV5-4 and TRBJ2-1): ETGVTQSPTHLIKTRGQQVTLRCSSQSGHNTVSWYQQALGQGPQFIFQYYREEENGRGNFPPRFSGLQFPNYSSELNVNALELDDSALYLCASSLSSGGSYNEQFFGPGTRLTVL.

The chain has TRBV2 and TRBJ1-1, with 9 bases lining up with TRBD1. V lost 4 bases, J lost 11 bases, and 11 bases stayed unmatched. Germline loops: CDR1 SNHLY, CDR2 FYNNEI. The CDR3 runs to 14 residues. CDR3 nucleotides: TGTGCCAGCAGTGGCCTTGGGGGACAGGGTACGGCTTTCTTT. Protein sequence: CASSGLGGQGTAFF.

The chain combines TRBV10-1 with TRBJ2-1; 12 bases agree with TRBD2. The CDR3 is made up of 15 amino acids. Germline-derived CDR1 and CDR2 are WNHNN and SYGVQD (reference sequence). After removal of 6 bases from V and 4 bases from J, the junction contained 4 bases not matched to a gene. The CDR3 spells CASSRTSGDYNEQFF. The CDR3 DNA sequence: TGCGCCAGCAGCCGGACTAGCGGGGATTACAATGAGCAGTTCTTC.

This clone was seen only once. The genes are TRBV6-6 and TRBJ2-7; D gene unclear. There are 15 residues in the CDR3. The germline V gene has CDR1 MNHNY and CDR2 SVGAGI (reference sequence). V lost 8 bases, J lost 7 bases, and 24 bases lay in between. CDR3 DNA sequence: TGTGCCAGCCTCCCGCCCGGCCTTGCCGTTGGGGAGCAGTACTTC. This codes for CASLPPGLAVGEQYF.